This TCR beta chain was obtained from a study of blood T cell repertoires in COVID-19. On the study more broadly: COVID-19 samples, acute and convalescent, were from the United States, Italy and Spain. Sample material is recorded as cDNA or gDNA derived from T cells, B-cell-depleted T cells, or PBMCs.

Methods used by the authors: Using reference gene primer amplification, nucleated cell counts were estimated. Some clones are missing from TCRdb's copy, which holds only in-frame ones; the method was immunoSEQ multiplex PCR. D and trimming come from the DNA, and the V and J calls and clone size come from that table. This table holds roughly 170,000 clones, around 82% found once. The CDR3 contains 15 residues. V lost 1 base, J lost 0 bases, and 10 bases lay in between. Germline CDR1 is SGHAT and CDR2 is FQNNGV. The sample consisted of peripheral blood. The sequence derives from a man between 60 and 70 years old who had recovered from COVID-19. The genes are TRBV11-2 and TRBJ2-7; no firm D call. The CDR3 sequence: CASSLGPDTSYEQYF. The CDR3 DNA reads as TGTGCCAGCAGCTTAGGACCCGACACCTCCTACGAGCAGTACTTC.